The 9 T cell receptor beta chains in this list originate from one sample, sequenced in a study of cytomegalovirus exposure and HLA in healthy donors. TCRdb's copy holds only in-frame clones and misses some; the assay was immunoSEQ multiplex PCR. The sample lists 80,000 to 100,000 clones, around 90% seen once, with about 1.9% in the top ten. The sample consisted of PBMCs. The source is a man aged 25-45 years in good health and CMV-seronegative.

This clone was detected a few times. The chain recombines TRBV25-1 with TRBJ1-2; perhaps TRBD1 as D (6 bases). There are 14 residues in the CDR3. V shed 2 bases and J shed 4 bases, with 11 bases lying between them. CDR1 is MGHDK, CDR2 SYGVNS, per germline. The CDR3 sequence: CASSERQGLYGYTF. CDR3 sequence (DNA): TGTGCCAGCAGTGAACGCCAGGGGCTCTATGGCTACACCTTC.

The V call is TRBV9, the J call TRBJ2-7, with 9 nucleotides matching TRBD1. There are 16 residues in the CDR3. V dropped 0 bases and J dropped 4; count of bases not matched to a gene: 8. Germline V CDR1 and CDR2: SGDLS, YYNGEE. In DNA form, the CDR3 reads TGTGCCAGCAGCGTAGTTACAGGGGGCGGAGGATACGAGCAGTACTTC. It encodes CASSVVTGGGGYEQYF. The complete variable domain, with remaining parts taken from reference TRBV9 and TRBJ2-7, reads DSGVTQTPKHLITATGQRVTLRCSPRSGDLSVYWYQQSLDQGLQFLIQYYNGEERAKGNILERFSAQQFPDLHSELNLSSLELGDSALYFCASSVVTGGGGYEQYFGPGTRLTVT.

The rearrangement joins TRBV2 to TRBJ1-1; no definite D call. With 2 bases removed from V and 11 bases from J, the gap between germline ends came to 12 bases. Germline CDR1 and CDR2: SNHLY and FYNNEI. The CDR3 length is 12 residues. The CDR3 protein is CASSERLSGAFF. The CDR3 coding sequence is TGTGCCAGCAGTGAACGTTTAAGTGGCGCTTTCTTT.

The chain links TRBV13 to TRBJ2-5, with 14 bases fitting TRBD2. The CDR3 has 19 amino acids. CDR1 PRHDT and CDR2 FYEKMQ come from the germline V gene (reference sequence). After removal of 3 bases from V and 1 base from J, the junction contained 10 bases not matched to a gene. The CDR3 region has the DNA TGTGCCAGCAGCTTTTCTCCGGGACTAGCGGGGGTGATCCAAGAGACCCAGTACTTC. As protein: CASSFSPGLAGVIQETQYF.

This sequence joins TRBV6-1 and TRBJ2-3; TRBD1 matches at 10 bases. V lost 6 bases and J lost 0; bases outside the gene matches: 3. This CDR3 has 15 residues. In germline, CDR1 is MNHNS, CDR2 SASEGT. CDR3 coding DNA: TGTGCCAGCAGCCTGGGACAGGGGAGCACAGATACGCAGTATTTT. It yields the protein CASSLGQGSTDTQYF.

This chain links TRBV5-1 with TRBJ2-2; 8 bases map to TRBD2. The CDR3 runs 18 residues. The V and J ends lost 0 bases and 2 bases, in that order; junction bases with no gene match: 9. Germline loops: CDR1 SGHRS, CDR2 YFSETQ. The DNA of the CDR3 is TGCGCCAGCAGCTTGGTGGGTTCAGCGGGGGTAAACACCGGGGAGCTGTTTTTT. As protein: CASSLVGSAGVNTGELFF. Filled out from reference TRBV5-1 and TRBJ2-2, the complete variable domain reads KAGVTQTPRYLIKTRGQQVTLSCSPISGHRSVSWYQQTPGQGLQFLFEYFSETQRNKGNFPGRFSGRQFSNSRSEMNVSTLELGDSALYLCASSLVGSAGVNTGELFFGEGSRLTVL.

J is TRBJ2-1 and V is TRBV5-1; 9 positions agree with TRBD2. V lost 0 bases to trimming and J lost 5 bases; unmatched junction nucleotides: 6. The CDR3 loop spans 16 amino acids. Germline V gives CDR1 SGHRS, CDR2 YFSETQ. In DNA form, the CDR3 reads TGCGCCAGCAGCTTGGACGCGGGAGGGCGGAACAATGAGCAGTTCTTC. Protein: CASSLDAGGRNNEQFF.

CDR3: CASRAATGKETQYF. The CDR3 coding sequence is TGTGCCAGCAGGGCCGCCACAGGGAAAGAGACCCAGTACTTC. The chain links TRBV2 to TRBJ2-5, with D maybe TRBD1 (6 bases). This CDR3 is 14 amino acids long. The V end lost 6 bases, the J end lost 3 bases, and 14 bases lay between the germline ends. Germline CDR1 is SNHLY and CDR2 is FYNNEI.

V usage is TRBV19 and J usage is TRBJ2-7; 8 bases are shared with TRBD2. Trimming cost V 3 bases and J 2 bases; bases outside gene matches: 6. CDR1 LNHDA and CDR2 SQIVND come from the germline V gene (reference sequence). The CDR3 has 15 amino acids. The chain's CDR3 is CASSISTSATYEQYF. The CDR3 coding sequence is TGTGCCAGTAGTATCTCGACTAGCGCTACCTACGAGCAGTACTTC.